The 27 T cell receptor beta chains below come from one sample, sequenced in a study of shared clonotypes between healthy human individuals. This table comes from immunoSEQ multiplex PCR, and its TCRdb copy is limited to in-frame clones, with some not included. The data contain a few million clones, roughly 90% of them singletons. Specimen: naive CD4+ T cells from PBMCs. Stated subset: CD45RA+ positively selected. These receptor sequences come from a man younger than 30 in good health. Some clones in this sample may be carry-over from other donors' samples.

This rearrangement joins TRBV14 to TRBJ1-1; no firm D call. The CDR3 length is 12 residues. Between the trimmed V and J ends, which lost 2 bases and 7 bases, there was a span of 8 bases. Germline V lookup: CDR1 SGHDN, CDR2 FVKESK. CDR3 nucleotides: TGTGCCAGCAGCCAACCCGGCGGTGAAGCTTTCTTT. It encodes CASSQPGGEAFF.

This clone appeared once. This sequence joins TRBV19 and TRBJ2-3; D could derive from TRBD1 or TRBD2 (6 bases each). This CDR3 comprises 17 residues. Germline V gene data show CDR1 as LNHDA and CDR2 as SQIVND (reference sequence). V shed 10 bases and J shed 10 bases, with 33 bases lying between them. CDR3 nucleotides: TGTGCCAACCCCTCCGGGACTCGGCTAGGGGGGACGTTGGCGCAGTATTTT. It encodes CANPSGTRLGGTLAQYF.

The chain carries TRBV19 and TRBJ2-2; D perhaps matches TRBD2 (5 bases). Trimming stripped 3 bases from V and 5 bases from J, with 10 bases between. CDR3 length: 14 residues. Germline V gene data show CDR1 as LNHDA and CDR2 as SQIVND (reference sequence). The CDR3 protein is CASSIVRGTGELFF. CDR3 nucleotide sequence: TGTGCCAGTAGTATCGTTCGAGGGACCGGGGAGCTGTTTTTT.

To note about this clone: Other DNA sequences in the same sample also yield this CDR3. This chain uses TRBV5-4 with TRBJ2-1; D may be TRBD1 (6 bases). Germline CDR1 reads SGHNT; CDR2 reads YYREEE (reference sequence). This CDR3 spans 13 amino acids. V shed 4 bases and J shed 6 bases, with 11 bases lying between them. Here the CDR3 reads CASSPGTSNEQFF. CDR3 nucleotides: TGTGCCAGCAGCCCGGGGACAAGCAATGAGCAGTTCTTC.

The genes are TRBV5-6 and TRBJ2-3, with TRBD2 matching over 12 bases. With V trimmed by 5 bases and J by 6 bases, 7 bases remained unmatched. Germline CDR1 and CDR2: SGHDT and YYEEEE. This CDR3 is 15 amino acids long. CDR3 sequence: CASRSRLAGDDTQYF. CDR3 sequence (DNA): TGTGCCAGCAGAAGCAGACTAGCGGGAGATGATACGCAGTATTTT.

The chain combines TRBV19 with TRBJ2-7; 9 nucleotides agree with TRBD1. The V and J ends lost 6 bases and 3 bases, in that order; junction bases with no gene match: 6. There are 14 residues in the CDR3. The germline gives CDR1 LNHDA, CDR2 SQIVND (reference sequence). The CDR3 region has the DNA TGTGCCAGTAGCTTATGGGGACAGGGCTACGAGCAGTACTTC. Amino acid sequence: CASSLWGQGYEQYF. Full variable domain (missing parts from reference TRBV19 and TRBJ2-7): DGGITQSPKYLFRKEGQNVTLSCEQNLNHDAMYWYRQDPGQGLRLIYYSQIVNDFQKGDIAEGYSVSREKKESFPLTVTSAQKNPTAFYLCASSLWGQGYEQYFGPGTRLTVT.

A single count supports this clone. The V gene is TRBV10-3, the J gene TRBJ2-3; D assignment may be TRBD1 or TRBD2 (5 bases each). V lost 6 bases and J lost 1, with 14 bases in between. CDR1 and CDR2 from the germline V gene are ENHRY and SYGVKD. The CDR3 has 15 amino acids. The CDR3 DNA sequence: TGTGCCATCAGCGGGACCGAGATTCGCACAGATACGCAGTATTTT. Translation: CAISGTEIRTDTQYF.

The chain links TRBV19 to TRBJ2-3; 8 positions agree with TRBD1. Germline CDR1 is LNHDA and CDR2 is SQIVND (reference sequence). The trim removed 8 bases at V and 6 bases at J, leaving 7 bases unmatched. There are 13 residues in the CDR3. The DNA of the CDR3 is TGTGCCAGTCGGACAGGGTTCAGTGATACGCAGTATTTT. It specifies CASRTGFSDTQYF.

The J gene is TRBJ1-4, the V gene TRBV18, with 7 bases aligning to TRBD1. Germline V gene lookup returns CDR1 KGHSH and CDR2 LQKENI. V dropped 3 bases and J dropped 0; count of bases not matched to a gene: 4. The CDR3 runs to 16 residues. The CDR3 coding sequence is TGTGCCAGCTCACCCCTAACAGGGGCAACTAATGAAAAACTGTTTTTT. Translated, it gives CASSPLTGATNEKLFF.

The CDR3 is CASSGLGSGELFF. The CDR3 DNA follows: TGTGCCAGCAGTGGGCTGGGTTCCGGGGAGCTGTTTTTT. J is TRBJ2-2 and V is TRBV6-4; D unresolved. Deletions cut 4 bases from V and 6 bases from J, with 9 bases between. From germline, CDR1 is MRHNA and CDR2 SNTAGT. The CDR3 totals 13 residues.

The rearrangement links TRBV9 to TRBJ2-3; 10 nucleotides match TRBD2. The germline V gene has CDR1 SGDLS and CDR2 YYNGEE. J gave up 4 bases and V 0 bases, and 5 bases lay outside the gene matches. This CDR3 region has 16 residues. The CDR3 protein is CASSVVIAGGADTQYF. CDR3 DNA sequence: TGTGCCAGCAGCGTAGTAATAGCGGGAGGCGCAGATACGCAGTATTTT.

This CDR3 reads CASSSQTGKVTEAFF. As DNA, the CDR3 is TGTGCCAGCAGCTCTCAAACAGGGAAGGTCACTGAAGCTTTCTTT. The chain is built from TRBV5-4 and TRBJ1-1; a weak D match, TRBD1 (6 bases). The CDR3 spans 15 residues. In germline, CDR1 is SGHNT, CDR2 YYREEE (reference sequence). Trimming removed 3 bases at V and 4 bases at J, with 16 bases between.

The rearrangement joins TRBV28 to TRBJ2-2, with D possibly called TRBD1 or TRBD2 (6 bases each). Germline CDR1 reads MDHEN; CDR2 reads SYDVKM. V dropped 2 bases and J dropped 3 bases, with 13 bases sitting between them. CDR3 length: 16 residues. CDR3 DNA sequence: TGTGCCAGCAGTTTAAGGGGGGCGCAGGACACCGGGGAGCTGTTTTTT. Its protein product is CASSLRGAQDTGELFF.

This chain connects TRBV5-1 to TRBJ2-2; D is unresolved. The CDR3 is 15 amino acids. The ends were cut back, 0 bases at V and 0 bases at J, with 6 bases in the middle. Germline assignment: CDR1 SGHRS and CDR2 YFSETQ. In nucleotides, the CDR3 is TGCGCCAGCAGCTTGGGGACCACGAACACCGGGGAGCTGTTTTTT. Encoded protein: CASSLGTTNTGELFF.

This clone has a handful of counts. The same CDR3 is also encoded by other DNA sequences in this sample. The genes are TRBV30 and TRBJ1-1; D not resolved. The CDR3 totals 13 residues. Germline V gene lookup returns CDR1 GTSNPN and CDR2 SVGIG (reference sequence). The V gene lost 1 base and the J gene lost 4 bases, with 10 bases spanning the gap. The CDR3 DNA follows: TGTGCCTGGAGTGAAGGAGCTGGCACTGAAGCTTTCTTT. Its translation is CAWSEGAGTEAFF.

The rearrangement joins TRBV7-6 to TRBJ2-5; D is perhaps TRBD1 or TRBD2 (5 bases each). Trimming stripped 2 bases from V and 1 base from J, with 14 bases between. This CDR3 is 16 amino acids long. Per germline, CDR1 SGHVS and CDR2 FNYEAQ. The CDR3 region is CASSLTRGVGQETQYF. The CDR3 nucleotides read TGTGCCAGCAGCTTAACGCGAGGGGTCGGCCAAGAGACCCAGTACTTC.

This rearrangement joins TRBV5-1 to TRBJ2-7; weak D call: TRBD2 (7 bases). V was clipped by 6 bases and J by 0 bases, with 19 bases between them. The CDR3 is 16 amino acids. Germline V lookup: CDR1 SGHRS, CDR2 YFSETQ. The CDR3 sequence is CASNPSAGAGSYEQYF. DNA for the CDR3: TGCGCCAGCAACCCGAGCGCGGGGGCGGGCTCCTACGAGCAGTACTTC.

This chain links TRBV27 with TRBJ2-2; TRBD2 matches 8 bases. This CDR3 is built from 15 residues. The trim removed 4 bases at V and 6 bases at J, leaving 7 bases unmatched. CDR1 MNHEY and CDR2 SMNVEV come from the germline V gene (reference sequence). CDR3: CASSSSGSWAGELFF. The CDR3 DNA reads as TGTGCCAGCAGTTCCAGCGGGAGTTGGGCCGGGGAGCTGTTTTTT.

The chain is built from TRBV7-8 and TRBJ1-2, with TRBD1 matching 9 bases. Unmatched junction bases numbered 9, after V lost 6 bases and J lost 7 bases. The CDR3 covers 14 residues. The germline V gene encodes CDR1 SGHVS and CDR2 FQNEAQ. The CDR3 nucleotides are TGTGCCAGCAGTCGGGACAGGGCCTCCCGTGGCTACACCTTC. Translating it yields CASSRDRASRGYTF.

The V call is TRBV14, the J call TRBJ2-7; TRBD2 might be the D (5 bases). V was trimmed by 0 bases and J by 5 bases, leaving 17 bases between them. Germline V gives CDR1 SGHDN, CDR2 FVKESK. This CDR3 is built from 16 residues. The CDR3 DNA reads as TGTGCCAGCAGCCAAGATAAGCGGCTCCTTCTCCACGAGCAGTACTTC. Its translation: CASSQDKRLLLHEQYF.

As regards this clone: Other DNA variants within this sample encode the same CDR3. The V gene is TRBV9, the J gene TRBJ2-5, with 8 bases aligning to TRBD2. V shed 5 bases, J shed 5 bases, and the junction held 8 bases outside the gene matches. The CDR3 contains 14 residues. The germline V gene encodes CDR1 SGDLS and CDR2 YYNGEE. CDR3 protein: CASSFSGRWETQYF. CDR3 coding DNA: TGTGCCAGCAGTTTCAGCGGGAGATGGGAGACCCAGTACTTC.

J is TRBJ2-3 and V is TRBV7-3; D remains unclear. Germline values: CDR1 SGHTA, CDR2 FQGTGA. The CDR3 length is 14 residues. Trimming cost V 2 bases and J 2 bases, with 8 bases left between them. The CDR3 here is CASSLGPNTDTQYF. In DNA, the CDR3 is TGTGCCAGCAGCTTAGGACCGAACACAGATACGCAGTATTTT.

This clone was seen only once. The V and J genes are TRBV5-8 and TRBJ2-3; D tentatively fits TRBD1 or TRBD2 (7 bases each). V lost 9 bases and J lost 1, with 18 bases in between. This CDR3 spans 15 amino acids. Germline V gives CDR1 SGHTS, CDR2 YDEGEE. CDR3 loop: CATSRGRERTDTQYF. For the CDR3, the DNA is TGTGCCACTTCCAGGGGGAGGGAACGCACAGATACGCAGTATTTT.

The DNA of the CDR3 is TGTGCCAGCACCCCGTTACCCTTGGTCACTGAAGCTTTCTTT. Translation gives CASTPLPLVTEAFF. The chain links TRBV6-6 to TRBJ1-1; D is ambiguous. Germline lookup yields CDR1 MNHNY and CDR2 SVGAGI (reference sequence). The CDR3 runs 14 residues. Trimming removed 7 bases at V and 4 bases at J, with 16 bases between.

This chain connects TRBV7-8 to TRBJ2-3; TRBD2 matches at 11 bases. The junction had 6 bases not matched to a gene; V was cut back by 2 bases and J by 2 bases. Germline V lookup: CDR1 SGHVS, CDR2 FQNEAQ. The CDR3 is made up of 17 amino acids. In DNA, the CDR3 is TGTGCCAGCAGCTTAACGAGACTAGCGGGACCCACAGATACGCAGTATTTT. It yields the protein CASSLTRLAGPTDTQYF. Complete variable domain (other parts from reference TRBV7-8 and TRBJ2-3): GAGVSQSPRYKVAKRGQDVALRCDPISGHVSLFWYQQALGQGPEFLTYFQNEAQLDKSGLPSDRFFAERPEGSVSTLKIQRTQQEDSAVYLCASSLTRLAGPTDTQYFGPGTRLTVL.

This clone was recorded only once. At one of its ends the junction is not consistent with the germline gene, which may arise from a read error. The V gene is TRBV7-3, the J gene TRBJ2-2; D unresolved. The CDR3 extends over 14 amino acids. Germline V CDR1 and CDR2: SGHTA, FQGTGA. CDR3 coding DNA: TGTGCCAGCAGCTTAAAGGAGAACAGCGGGGAGCTGTTTTTT. This gives the protein CASSLKENSGELFF.

This clone was recorded only once. The V gene is TRBV28, the J gene TRBJ1-2; no clear D gene. The V gene lost 2 bases and the J gene lost 6 bases, with 22 bases spanning the gap. The length of the CDR3 is 17 residues. CDR1 and CDR2 (germline): MDHEN, SYDVKM. The CDR3 loop reads CASSLSGSAMVMNGYTF. DNA for the CDR3: TGTGCCAGCAGTTTAAGCGGCAGTGCTATGGTTATGAATGGCTACACCTTC.